The next 19 T cell receptor beta chains were all read from a single sample in a study of T cells in localized non-small cell lung cancer. Sequenced by immunoSEQ multiplex PCR; TCRdb stores in-frame clones only, minus some. The profile covers around 26,000 clones, with 90% appearing a single time and about 1.1% taken by the ten largest. The source was peripheral blood, collected before any cancer treatment. The receptors were sampled from a woman aged 35-75 years with stage I lung adenocarcinoma.

There are a few counts of this clone. This CDR3 is also generated by other DNA sequences in the sample. The chain is built from TRBV28 and TRBJ2-7; tentative D call: TRBD2 (5 bases). This CDR3 is 14 amino acids long. Trimming removed 2 bases from V and 1 base from J, with 9 bases in between. CDR1 is MDHEN, CDR2 SYDVKM, per germline. The CDR3 sequence is CASSLIRGSYEQYF. For the CDR3, the DNA is TGTGCCAGCAGTTTAATCCGGGGATCCTACGAGCAGTACTTC.

The chain links TRBV30 to TRBJ2-1; 10 bases are shared with TRBD1. V lost 0 bases, J lost 14 bases, and 10 bases stayed unmatched. The CDR3 length is 14 residues. Germline V gene data show CDR1 as GTSNPN and CDR2 as SVGIG (reference sequence). CDR3 amino acids: CAWSVSPGQGKEFF. Here the CDR3 DNA reads TGTGCCTGGAGTGTATCCCCGGGACAGGGGAAAGAGTTCTTC.

The rearrangement joins TRBV19 to TRBJ1-2; D may be TRBD1 (6 bases). Trimming left V 0 bases short and J 8 bases short, with 16 bases between. Germline V gene data show CDR1 as LNHDA and CDR2 as SQIVND (reference sequence). The CDR3 sequence is 15 residues long. The CDR3 sequence is CASSIDLGGSAGYTF. CDR3 bases: TGTGCCAGTAGTATAGATTTGGGGGGCTCGGCGGGCTACACCTTC.

The J gene is TRBJ1-6, the V gene TRBV19; maybe TRBD1 (5 bases). Trimming cost V 8 bases and J 7 bases, with 9 bases left between them. Germline V CDR1 and CDR2: LNHDA, SQIVND (reference sequence). CDR3 length: 12 amino acids. The chain's CDR3 is CASGGGNSPLHF. Written as DNA, the CDR3 is TGTGCCAGTGGGGGAGGGAATTCACCCCTCCACTTT.

V and J are TRBV7-2 and TRBJ1-4; D possibly corresponds to TRBD1 (6 bases). In germline, CDR1 is SGHTA, CDR2 FQGNSA. V lost 6 bases, J lost 8 bases, and 19 bases lay in between. CDR3 size: 15 residues. CDR3 residues: CASSSLGGAAEKLFF. CDR3 nucleotide sequence: TGTGCCAGCAGTTCCTTGGGGGGGGCTGCAGAAAAACTGTTTTTT.

The chain links TRBV7-2 to TRBJ1-1; TRBD1 agrees at 7 bases. Germline CDR1 SGHTA, CDR2 FQGNSA. The J segment lost 0 bases and the V segment lost 4 bases, leaving 5 bases of the junction unmatched. The CDR3 spans 15 residues. This CDR3 reads CASSSQTGVNTEAFF. CDR3 bases: TGTGCCAGCAGCTCCCAAACAGGGGTGAACACTGAAGCTTTCTTT.

The CDR3 nucleotides are TGTGCCAGCTCACGAGGACAGACCGGTGGAGCGGGAGCCACAGATACGCAGTATTTT. Protein sequence: CASSRGQTGGAGATDTQYF. The chain links TRBV18 to TRBJ2-3; TRBD2 matches at 8 bases. The CDR3 totals 19 residues. CDR1 KGHSH and CDR2 LQKENI come from the germline V gene. Losses at the gene ends were 4 bases for V and 2 bases for J; bases not matched to a gene: 17.

This rearrangement joins TRBV5-5 to TRBJ1-6, with 11 bases matching TRBD1. CDR1 is SGHKS and CDR2 is YYEKEE in the germline V gene (reference sequence). CDR3 size: 19 residues. The V and J ends lost 1 base and 9 bases, in that order; junction bases with no gene match: 15. CDR3 loop: CASSLSYLGGGQGASPLHF. The CDR3 nucleotides read TGTGCCAGCAGCTTGTCTTATCTAGGGGGAGGACAGGGGGCTTCACCCCTCCACTTT.

The rearrangement joins TRBV19 to TRBJ2-5; no firm D call. Trimming left V 3 bases short and J 1 base short, with 21 bases between. The CDR3 is 18 residues long. Germline V gene lookup returns CDR1 LNHDA and CDR2 SQIVND (reference sequence). The CDR3 region has the DNA TGTGCCAGTAGTATCGGCGGTTGGAGTGAAATAAGCCAAGAGACCCAGTACTTC. Amino acid sequence: CASSIGGWSEISQETQYF.

The chain couples TRBV5-1 to TRBJ2-3; TRBD1 agrees at 10 bases. This CDR3 is built from 15 residues. Trimming cost V 5 bases and J 4 bases; bases outside gene matches: 7. CDR1 is SGHRS and CDR2 is YFSETQ in the germline V gene. The CDR3 is CASRYGTGAADTQYF. CDR3 nucleotides: TGCGCCAGCAGGTACGGGACAGGGGCGGCAGATACGCAGTATTTT.

The chain joins TRBV9 to TRBJ2-1; D tentatively fits TRBD1 or TRBD2 (5 bases each). This CDR3 spans 13 amino acids. Germline CDR1 and CDR2: SGDLS and YYNGEE. Trimming shortened V by 2 bases and J by 8 bases, and 11 bases separated the two germline ends. CDR3 nucleotide sequence: TGTGCCAGCAGCGTTAGAGGGGACGATGAGCAGTTCTTC. This sequence encodes CASSVRGDDEQFF.

This clone has a handful of counts. The rearrangement uses TRBV15 and TRBJ1-5; 10 bases align to TRBD1. The CDR3 length is 15 residues. CDR1 is LNHNV, CDR2 YYDKDF, per germline (reference sequence). The V segment lost 8 bases and the J segment 6 bases; nucleotides outside the gene matches: 10. Here the CDR3 reads CATAPGQGVAQPQHF. The CDR3 region has the DNA TGTGCCACCGCCCCCGGACAGGGGGTTGCTCAGCCCCAGCATTTT.

This clone was found a few times. The V gene is TRBV4-1, the J gene TRBJ2-1; 7 positions agree with TRBD2. Unmatched junction bases numbered 13, after V lost 6 bases and J lost 5 bases. The germline V gene has CDR1 MGHRA and CDR2 YSYEKL. This CDR3 has 16 residues. Here the CDR3 reads CASSPVEGRANNEQFF. The CDR3 nucleotides read TGCGCCAGCAGTCCCGTAGAGGGGAGGGCCAACAATGAGCAGTTCTTC.

This clone was seen just once. This chain links TRBV2 with TRBJ2-2, with 7 bases that match TRBD1. Losses at the gene ends were 8 bases for V and 0 bases for J; bases not matched to a gene: 6. This CDR3 is 15 amino acids long. Germline CDR1 is SNHLY and CDR2 is FYNNEI. CDR3 amino acids: CASRWGTANTGELFF. In DNA form, the CDR3 reads TGTGCCAGCCGTTGGGGGACAGCGAACACCGGGGAGCTGTTTTTT.

CDR3: CASTVQGTTEAFF. CDR3 coding DNA: TGTGCCAGCACCGTACAGGGAACCACTGAAGCTTTCTTT. This chain joins TRBV6-5 and TRBJ1-1, with a tentative D call TRBD1 (6 bases). Germline CDR1 and CDR2: MNHEY and SVGAGI. Between the trimmed V and J ends, which lost 7 bases and 4 bases, there was a span of 13 bases. This CDR3 has 13 residues.

This clone was detected only once. This chain connects TRBV11-3 to TRBJ1-3; TRBD1 is a possible D gene (5 bases). V was clipped by 1 base and J by 0 bases, with 16 bases between them. The CDR3 is made up of 18 amino acids. Germline V lookup: CDR1 SGHNT, CDR2 YENEEA. The CDR3 spells CASSLALGQGSSGNTIYF. CDR3 coding DNA: TGTGCCAGCAGCTTAGCCCTGGGGCAGGGCAGCTCTGGAAACACCATATATTTT.

The chain has TRBV7-2 and TRBJ1-5; 8 positions agree with TRBD1. The V segment lost 5 bases and the J segment 7 bases; nucleotides outside the gene matches: 4. This CDR3 contains 13 residues. CDR1 and CDR2 from the germline V gene are SGHTA and FQGNSA. The DNA of the CDR3 is TGTGCCAGCAGCACATACAGGGGGCAGCCCCAGCATTTT. This translates into CASSTYRGQPQHF.

The genes are TRBV10-3 and TRBJ1-2; unclear D gene. Germline CDR1 ENHRY, CDR2 SYGVKD. Between the trimmed V and J ends, which lost 4 bases and 7 bases, there was a span of 7 bases. This CDR3 spans 11 amino acids. CDR3 amino acids: CAISGKGGYTF. The CDR3 DNA is TGTGCCATCAGTGGCAAGGGTGGCTACACCTTC.

V is TRBV4-1 and J is TRBJ2-7, with D uncertain. Germline V gene sequence: CDR1 MGHRA, CDR2 YSYEKL. V lost 0 bases to trimming and J lost 0 bases, with 12 bases between them. CDR3 size: 16 residues. The CDR3 sequence is CASSQDPSAISYEQYF. The CDR3 DNA is TGCGCCAGCAGCCAAGATCCCAGCGCGATCTCCTACGAGCAGTACTTC.